These 21 T cell receptor beta chains were all obtained from the same sample, sequenced in a study of blood T cell repertoires in COVID-19. Sequenced by immunoSEQ multiplex PCR; TCRdb stores in-frame clones only, minus some. The sample shows 100,000 or so clones, around 86% of them seen only once. The sample taken for sequencing was peripheral blood. Receptor source: a man aged 50-59 years with acute or convalescent COVID-19.

This rearrangement joins TRBV10-3 to TRBJ2-7; 9 bases match TRBD2. CDR1 and CDR2 (germline): ENHRY, SYGVKD. V was clipped by 1 base and J by 5 bases; unmatched bases: 6. This CDR3 contains 15 residues. The CDR3 reads CAISEYGVAGDEQYF. In nucleotides, the CDR3 is TGTGCCATCAGTGAGTATGGGGTAGCGGGAGACGAGCAGTACTTC.

This chain connects TRBV3-1 (or the pseudogene TRBV3-2) to TRBJ2-7; the match to TRBD1 covers 7 bases. The CDR3 is 13 residues long. J gave up 5 bases and V 5 bases, and 6 bases lay outside the gene matches. The germline V gene encodes CDR1 LGHDT and CDR2 YNNKEL (reference sequence). The CDR3 sequence is CASSYKTGDEQYF. The CDR3 bases are TGTGCCAGCAGCTACAAAACAGGGGACGAGCAGTACTTC.

The chain couples TRBV18 to TRBJ1-1; TRBD1 agrees at 9 bases. Germline V gene data show CDR1 as KGHSH and CDR2 as LQKENI. V lost 6 bases to trimming and J lost 7 bases; unmatched junction nucleotides: 6. The CDR3 length is 13 residues. The CDR3 DNA reads as TGTGCCAGCTCCTCGACAGGGGGAGGTGAAGCTTTCTTT. Its translation is CASSSTGGGEAFF.

This clone has more than one count but fewer than ten. V usage is TRBV6-1 and J usage is TRBJ2-4; the D gene is possibly TRBD1 (6 bases). Germline loops: CDR1 MNHNS, CDR2 SASEGT. The CDR3 totals 14 residues. Trimming took 2 bases from V and 6 from J, leaving 11 bases between them. The DNA of the CDR3 is TGTGCCAGCAGTGAAATAGGGACACCAAACATTCAGTACTTC. Translated: CASSEIGTPNIQYF.

This clone was counted only a few times. The genes are TRBV7-9 and TRBJ2-7, with 7 bases that match TRBD1. The CDR3 contains 17 residues. Germline V gene lookup returns CDR1 SEHNR and CDR2 FQNEAQ (reference sequence). The trim removed 2 bases at V and 0 bases at J, leaving 10 bases unmatched. The CDR3 nucleotides read TGTGCCAGCAGCTTAATTCCCGGGACAGCTTACTCCTACGAGCAGTACTTC. It translates to CASSLIPGTAYSYEQYF.

The V and J genes are TRBV5-1 and TRBJ1-3; a possible D gene is TRBD1 (6 bases). CDR1 and CDR2 from the germline V gene are SGHRS and YFSETQ. CDR3 size: 16 residues. V dropped 0 bases and J dropped 2 bases, with 12 bases sitting between them. CDR3 protein: CASSLADSGAGNTIYF. The CDR3 nucleotides read TGCGCCAGCAGCTTGGCCGATTCAGGGGCTGGAAACACCATATATTTT.

The J gene is TRBJ1-4, the V gene TRBV19, with 9 bases fitting TRBD1. Germline V gene lookup returns CDR1 LNHDA and CDR2 SQIVND (reference sequence). This CDR3 has 14 residues. J gave up 7 bases and V 4 bases, and 4 bases lay outside the gene matches. CDR3 in DNA: TGTGCCAGTAGTAGGGGACAGGGAGTTGAAAAACTGTTTTTT. This gives the protein CASSRGQGVEKLFF.

V usage is TRBV13 and J usage is TRBJ1-1; D is uncertain. This CDR3 is built from 12 residues. Germline V lookup: CDR1 PRHDT, CDR2 FYEKMQ (reference sequence). V was clipped by 3 bases and J by 4 bases, with 6 bases between them. This CDR3 reads CASSFMSTEAFF. CDR3 nucleotide sequence: TGTGCCAGCAGCTTTATGAGCACTGAAGCTTTCTTT.

The chain recombines TRBV5-1 with TRBJ1-1; 9 positions agree with TRBD1. This CDR3 has 14 residues. The ends lost 3 bases at V and 4 bases at J; junction bases unmatched: 4. In germline, CDR1 is SGHRS, CDR2 YFSETQ. CDR3 residues: CASSWGQGGTEAFF. The CDR3 DNA reads as TGCGCCAGCAGCTGGGGACAGGGTGGCACTGAAGCTTTCTTT.

This chain links TRBV6-5 with TRBJ2-1; 7 nucleotides match TRBD1. V lost 6 bases and J lost 4; bases outside the gene matches: 6. The CDR3 is 14 residues long. Germline values: CDR1 MNHEY, CDR2 SVGAGI. The CDR3: CASRPGTEYNEQFF. The DNA for the CDR3 is TGTGCCAGCAGACCCGGGACAGAGTACAATGAGCAGTTCTTC.

The rearrangement joins TRBV30 to TRBJ2-5, with 7 bases identical to TRBD1. V lost 4 bases and J lost 2; bases outside the gene matches: 7. This CDR3 has 14 residues. Germline CDR1 reads GTSNPN; CDR2 reads SVGIG (reference sequence). CDR3 sequence reads: CAWNRQGGQETQYF. The CDR3 coding sequence is TGTGCCTGGAACCGACAGGGCGGACAAGAGACCCAGTACTTC.

This sequence joins TRBV6-1 and TRBJ2-1; 8 bases are shared with TRBD2. CDR1 and CDR2 (germline): MNHNS, SASEGT. Trimming removed 3 bases from V and 2 bases from J; junction bases left unmatched: 6. The CDR3 extends over 16 amino acids. The CDR3 reads CASSDPGGPTYNEQFF. Written as DNA, the CDR3 is TGTGCCAGCAGTGACCCGGGGGGGCCGACCTACAATGAGCAGTTCTTC.

The chain carries TRBV19 and TRBJ2-1; 15 bases are a match to TRBD2. Looked up from germline, CDR1 is LNHDA and CDR2 is SQIVND (reference sequence). Trimming took 5 bases from V and 8 from J; bases not matched to a gene: 4. The CDR3 is made up of 15 amino acids. CDR3 coding DNA: TGTGCCAGTAGTGCGGGACTAGCGGGAGGTGATGAGCAGTTCTTC. Amino acid sequence: CASSAGLAGGDEQFF.

In its sample, this clone was seen a few times. The chain employs TRBV10-3 and TRBJ1-6; 8 bases are a match to TRBD1. The CDR3 totals 14 residues. Germline V gene data show CDR1 as ENHRY and CDR2 as SYGVKD. J gave up 8 bases and V 8 bases, and 8 bases lay outside the gene matches. This CDR3 is CAIRQGKEDSPLHF. The DNA for the CDR3 is TGTGCCATCCGACAGGGGAAGGAAGATTCACCCCTCCACTTT.

This rearrangement joins TRBV27 to TRBJ1-1, with a tentative D call TRBD1 (5 bases). Looked up from germline, CDR1 is MNHEY and CDR2 is SMNVEV (reference sequence). V was pared by 0 bases and J by 2 bases, with 10 bases between. CDR3 length equals 15 residues. The CDR3 nucleotides read TGTGCCAGCAGTTTATCCCAGGGTCCCAACACTGAAGCTTTCTTT. Encoded protein: CASSLSQGPNTEAFF.

V gene TRBV27 combines with J gene TRBJ2-6, with TRBD1 as a possible D gene (5 bases). This CDR3 comprises 14 residues. CDR1 MNHEY and CDR2 SMNVEV come from the germline V gene (reference sequence). V lost 2 bases to trimming and J lost 5 bases, with 7 bases between them. In DNA form, the CDR3 reads TGTGCCAGCAGTTTAGGGGCCCGGGCCAACGTCCTGACTTTC. It codes for CASSLGARANVLTF.

The V and J genes are TRBV11-2 and TRBJ2-1; 12 bases fit TRBD2. The CDR3 runs to 15 residues. The V segment lost 5 bases and the J segment 9 bases; nucleotides outside the gene matches: 8. CDR1 and CDR2 (germline): SGHAT, FQNNGV. Here the CDR3 reads CASSQRLAGDPEQFF. CDR3 in DNA: TGTGCCAGCAGCCAAAGACTAGCGGGAGATCCTGAGCAGTTCTTC.

The V gene is TRBV6-5, the J gene TRBJ1-1; 7 bases are shared with TRBD1. Germline values: CDR1 MNHEY, CDR2 SVGAGI. The CDR3 extends over 15 amino acids. The ends lost 2 bases at V and 3 bases at J; junction bases unmatched: 6. The CDR3 region is CASSYATRGDTEAFF. CDR3 nucleotides: TGTGCCAGCAGTTACGCCACCAGGGGGGACACTGAAGCTTTCTTT.

The chain combines TRBV4-1 with TRBJ1-6, with unresolved D. Per the germline V gene, CDR1 is MGHRA and CDR2 is YSYEKL. CDR3 length: 13 amino acids. V lost 0 bases, J lost 7 bases, and 4 bases lay in between. This chain's CDR3 is CASSQEANSPLHF. CDR3 DNA: TGCGCCAGCAGCCAAGAGGCCAATTCACCCCTCCACTTT.

The chain is built from TRBV12-3 or TRBV12-4 and TRBJ1-5; no clear D gene. Between the trimmed V and J ends, which lost 5 bases and 6 bases, there was a span of 11 bases. This CDR3 contains 13 residues. In DNA, the CDR3 is TGTGCCAGCAGTCCTCTAGCAGTTCAGCCCCAGCATTTT. Translated: CASSPLAVQPQHF.

The chain carries TRBV2 and TRBJ2-7; TRBD1 matches 7 bases. This CDR3 has 15 residues. Germline V gene data show CDR1 as SNHLY and CDR2 as FYNNEI. V was pared by 6 bases and J by 0 bases, with 8 bases of the junction left unmatched. CDR3 sequence reads: CASRADRAISYEQYF. Written as DNA, the CDR3 is TGTGCCAGCAGGGCAGACAGGGCCATCTCCTACGAGCAGTACTTC. The full variable domain, with the rest looked up from reference TRBV2 and TRBJ2-7, is EPEVTQTPSHQVTQMGQEVILRCVPISNHLYFYWYRQILGQKVEFLVSFYNNEISEKSEIFDDQFSVERPDGSNFTLKIRSTKLEDSAMYFCASRADRAISYEQYFGPGTRLTVT.